What follows is one T cell receptor beta chain and its context. Antigen: not known. V gave up 5 bases and J gave up 7 bases; unmatched junction bases: 8. The CDR3 consists of 13 residues. Germline loops: CDR1 SQVTM, CDR2 ANQGSEA. The entry originates in a study of cytotoxic CD8 clonotypes in ibrutinib-treated CLL. As for the study in general: With a range of 6 to 36, the median treatment time before response samples were taken was eleven to twelve months. Mean productive templates were around 260,000; mean productive rearrangements were around 90,000. Study results and caveats: A difference in sampling times existed between sustained-remission and progressing patients.

Clones were sequenced by immunoSEQ multiplex PCR, and TCRdb holds only the in-frame ones, with some missing. The profile shows about 140,000 clones, around 77% of them singletons. The source was PBMCs, collected after 12 months of ibrutinib treatment. The clonotype comes from a human donor with chronic lymphocytic leukemia. This sequence joins TRBV29-1 and TRBJ2-1, with 7 bases aligning to TRBD1. The CDR3 nucleotides read TGCAGCGTTATGGGACAGCATTTGAATGAGCAGTTCTTC. Translating gives CSVMGQHLNEQFF.